The rows below give T cell receptor beta chains drawn from one sample of a study of vaccination and CD4 T cells after COVID-19. Their antigen targets remain unknown. MiXCR, applied by TCRdb to the PCR reads, yields one record per CDR3 protein. Of some 25,000 distinct CDR3 sequences in the sample, 64% were seen once. Sequences were obtained from CD4+ T cells from blood, cultured in vitro. The receptors shown here come from a human donor who had recovered from COVID-19. Each CDR3 is given with its conserved first and last residue. The D gene is left open where the match is weak. Clone size is shown for a subset of rows, as once, few, many or a class of expanded clone.

d_gene: NA
abundance: NA
v_gene: TRBV6-2/TRBV6-3
j_gene: TRBJ2-7
CDR3nt: TGTGCCAGCAGTTACCTGGACAGTTCCGCCGAGCAGTACTTC
CDR3aa: CASSYLDSSAEQYF

d_gene: NA
abundance: NA
v_gene: TRBV18
j_gene: TRBJ1-6
CDR3nt: TGTGCCAGCTCACCAGAAAGTAATAATTCACCCCTCCACTTT
CDR3aa: CASSPESNNSPLHF

d_gene: TRBD1
abundance: few
v_gene: TRBV7-2
j_gene: TRBJ1-2
CDR3nt: TGTGCCAGCAGCTTAGCCGGCGGGACAGCTAACTATGGCTACACCTTC
CDR3aa: CASSLAGGTANYGYTF

d_gene: TRBD2
abundance: NA
v_gene: TRBV4-3
j_gene: TRBJ2-4
CDR3nt: TGCGCCAGCAGCCAAGATGTGAGCGGGAGGGCCGGTAGGGCCAAAAACATTCAGTACTTC
CDR3aa: CASSQDVSGRAGRAKNIQYF

d_gene: NA
abundance: few
v_gene: TRBV15
j_gene: TRBJ2-5
CDR3nt: TGTGCCACCAGCAGAGGAGGACGATCGGGACAAGAGACCCAGTACTTC
CDR3aa: CATSRGGRSGQETQYF

d_gene: TRBD2
abundance: few
v_gene: TRBV6-1
j_gene: TRBJ2-1
CDR3nt: TGTGCCAGCAGCGAGCTAGCGGGAGTTGGGGAGCAGTTCTTC
CDR3aa: CASSELAGVGEQFF

d_gene: NA
abundance: NA
v_gene: TRBV19
j_gene: TRBJ1-5
CDR3nt: TGTGCCAGCTTGCCTCTTGGGAGCAATCAGCCCCAGCATTTT
CDR3aa: CASLPLGSNQPQHF

d_gene: NA
abundance: NA
v_gene: TRBV19
j_gene: TRBJ1-5
CDR3nt: TGTGCCAGTAGGGACAGAAGCAATCAGCCCCAGCATTTT
CDR3aa: CASRDRSNQPQHF

d_gene: TRBD1
abundance: NA
v_gene: TRBV30
j_gene: TRBJ1-1
CDR3nt: TGTGCCTGGAGTGCCCTGGACAGGGCAAAGGACACTGAAGCTTTCTTT
CDR3aa: CAWSALDRAKDTEAFF

d_gene: NA
abundance: NA
v_gene: TRBV10-1
j_gene: TRBJ1-1
CDR3nt: TGCGCCAGCAGTGGGACGGGCCAAGCTTTCTTT
CDR3aa: CASSGTGQAFF

d_gene: NA
abundance: NA
v_gene: TRBV6-5
j_gene: TRBJ1-2
CDR3nt: TGTGCCAGCGGTTACTCGAGGTTGGGGCGGGAAACCATCTATGGCTACACCTTC
CDR3aa: CASGYSRLGRETIYGYTF

d_gene: TRBD1
abundance: NA
v_gene: TRBV2
j_gene: TRBJ2-7
CDR3nt: TGTGCCAGCAGGACGGGACAGGGGTTGTACGAGCAGTACTTC
CDR3aa: CASRTGQGLYEQYF

d_gene: NA
abundance: NA
v_gene: TRBV15
j_gene: TRBJ2-2
CDR3nt: TGTGCCACCAGCAGAGCGGGAGGGGAGCTGTTTTTT
CDR3aa: CATSRAGGELFF

d_gene: NA
abundance: NA
v_gene: TRBV2
j_gene: TRBJ2-3
CDR3nt: TGTGCCAGCAGCGCGGGACCTCGGGGCACAGATACGCAGTATTTT
CDR3aa: CASSAGPRGTDTQYF

d_gene: NA
abundance: NA
v_gene: TRBV5-1
j_gene: TRBJ1-5
CDR3nt: TGCGCCAGCAGCTTGGGGGACACCGATCAGCCCCAGCATTTT
CDR3aa: CASSLGDTDQPQHF

d_gene: NA
abundance: few
v_gene: TRBV6-1
j_gene: TRBJ1-1
CDR3nt: TGTGCCAGCAGTATCCGAGGTTTTTTGAACACTGAAGCTTTCTTT
CDR3aa: CASSIRGFLNTEAFF

d_gene: TRBD1
abundance: NA
v_gene: TRBV20-1
j_gene: TRBJ1-2
CDR3nt: TGCAGTGCCCTCGGGGGGGACAGCGCTAACTATGGCTACACCTTC
CDR3aa: CSALGGDSANYGYTF